Shown below are 5 T cell receptor beta chains from a single sample sequenced in a study of OX40 agonist ivuxolimab in advanced cancers. Here immunoSEQ multiplex PCR was the method, and the copy in TCRdb shows in-frame clones only, minus some. The repertoire holds approximately 58,000 clones, with around 86% as singletons. The specimen was CD4+ or CD8+ T cells sorted from blood, collected in a trial of the OX40 agonist ivuxolimab. The receptor set was obtained from an adult with an advanced solid tumor such as melanoma, head and neck, liver or kidney cancer.

V usage is TRBV4-1 and J usage is TRBJ1-2; a possible D gene is TRBD1 (5 bases). The CDR3 loop spans 16 amino acids. V dropped 4 bases and J dropped 1 base, with 16 bases sitting between them. Germline V CDR1 and CDR2: MGHRA, YSYEKL. Here the CDR3 DNA reads TGCGCCAGCAGCCGGGGCCGGGACCTCTTTAACTATGGCTACACCTTC. Its protein product is CASSRGRDLFNYGYTF.

The chain is built from TRBV7-2 and TRBJ1-2; TRBD1 aligns across 8 bases. The CDR3 sequence is 13 residues long. Germline V gives CDR1 SGHTA, CDR2 FQGNSA. The trim removed 5 bases at V and 4 bases at J, leaving 3 bases unmatched. CDR3 protein: CASSKDRAYGYTF. CDR3 nucleotides: TGTGCCAGCAGCAAGGACAGGGCCTATGGCTACACCTTC.

V and J are TRBV5-1 and TRBJ2-5; no definite D call. V lost 0 bases, J lost 3 bases, and 9 bases lay in between. The CDR3 consists of 14 residues. Germline CDR1 SGHRS, CDR2 YFSETQ. CDR3 sequence reads: CASSLGNGKETQYF. In DNA form, the CDR3 reads TGCGCCAGCAGCTTGGGGAATGGGAAAGAGACCCAGTACTTC.

The chain is built from TRBV19 and TRBJ1-1; a possible D gene is TRBD1 (5 bases). V lost 5 bases and J lost 1, with 11 bases in between. Germline V gene data show CDR1 as LNHDA and CDR2 as SQIVND (reference sequence). The CDR3 is 14 amino acids. The CDR3 here is CASSAGTENTEAFF. The CDR3 coding sequence is TGTGCCAGTAGTGCCGGGACGGAGAACACTGAAGCTTTCTTT.

The chain is built from TRBV4-2 and TRBJ2-1, with D possibly being TRBD1 (5 bases). The CDR3 runs 12 residues. Germline-derived CDR1 and CDR2 are LGHNA and YNFKEQ. V lost 3 bases and J lost 7, with 7 bases in between. The CDR3 is CASSQGRNEQFF. DNA for the CDR3: TGTGCCAGCAGCCAGGGGCGTAATGAGCAGTTCTTC.